The subject of this entry is one TCR beta chain. Antigen: not known. The data are from a study of cytomegalovirus exposure and HLA in healthy donors. Study-wide results and caveats: The investigators catalogued 150 to 200 TCR beta chains as cytomegalovirus-associated.

The CDR3 has 16 amino acids. Trimming stripped 5 bases from V and 2 bases from J, with 17 bases between. CDR1 MNHNY and CDR2 SVGAGI come from the germline V gene (reference sequence). This PCR relied on a set of 60 Vbeta primers and 13 Jbeta primers. Source study methods: Later work found 65 million to 90 million unique TCR beta chains, with 9.5 million to 12 million shared. Libraries were prepared by immunoSEQ multiplex PCR; TCRdb keeps only in-frame clonotypes and omits some of them. That table gives V, J and clone size, and the DNA gave D and trimming. The table lists roughly 160,000 clones, around 77% of them singletons, with approximately 2.1% in the top ten.

Sequencing was done on a sample of PBMCs. The TCR was taken from a man aged 45-65 years in good health and CMV-seropositive. V usage is TRBV6-6 and J usage is TRBJ2-3; no definite D call. The CDR3 bases are TGTGCCAGCAGTGCCGCGACTGGCTCTTACACAGATACGCAGTATTTT. Translating it yields CASSAATGSYTDTQYF.